The 14 T cell receptor beta chains below all came from one sample that was sequenced in a study of T cells in Graves' hyperthyroidism and ophthalmopathy. Amplified TCR beta CDR3 regions came from RNA transcripts. An initial round of RT-PCR targeting the TCR CDR3 relied on the HTBI primer set. In TCRdb, the multiplex PCR reads were re-called with MiXCR into one record per CDR3 protein. Here the sample spans about 760,000 distinct CDR3 sequences, around 40% being singletons. The sample consisted of blood. All receptors derive from a woman in her 40s with Graves' hyperthyroidism.

This clonotype was observed at least ten times. V usage is TRBV7-9 and J usage is TRBJ1-4; possible D gene TRBD1, 6 bases. V lost 5 bases to trimming and J lost 0 bases, with 13 bases between them. This CDR3 spans 16 amino acids. Germline values: CDR1 SEHNR, CDR2 FQNEAQ (reference sequence). The CDR3 region is CASSTGQGPTNEKLFF. The CDR3 DNA follows: TGTGCCAGCAGCACAGGGCAGGGTCCAACTAATGAAAAACTGTTTTTT.

This clonotype was observed many times. The chain employs TRBV12-3 or TRBV12-4 and TRBJ1-5; 8 nucleotides agree with TRBD1. There are 15 residues in the CDR3. V was clipped by 3 bases and J by 3 bases; unmatched bases: 4. The CDR3 DNA reads as TGTGCCAGCAGTTTCGGGGGACAGGTCAATCAGCCCCAGCATTTT. As protein: CASSFGGQVNQPQHF.

This clonotype was counted ten times or more. This chain uses TRBV7-9 with TRBJ1-5; D unresolved. The length of the CDR3 is 12 residues. Germline CDR1 SEHNR, CDR2 FQNEAQ (reference sequence). Trimming cost V 5 bases and J 5 bases, with 7 bases left between them. In DNA form, the CDR3 reads TGTGCCAGCAGCCCCCAAGATCAGCCCCAGCATTTT. It yields the protein CASSPQDQPQHF.

The chain couples TRBV6-1 to TRBJ2-2; TRBD1 might be the D (6 bases). Germline values: CDR1 MNHNS, CDR2 SASEGT. Trimming took 5 bases from V and 2 from J, leaving 18 bases between them. The CDR3 length is 17 residues. The CDR3 loop reads CASSQPLGQTNTGELFF. The CDR3 DNA reads TGTGCCAGCAGTCAACCCCTCGGACAGACCAACACCGGGGAGCTGTTTTTT.

The V call is TRBV6-1, the J call TRBJ2-7; the D gene is possibly TRBD1 (5 bases). V was pared by 6 bases and J by 2 bases, with 14 bases between. Germline assignment: CDR1 MNHNS and CDR2 SASEGT. The CDR3 is 14 amino acids. This CDR3 is CASSPVVQAYEQYF. DNA for the CDR3: TGTGCCAGCAGCCCCGTCGTACAGGCCTACGAGCAGTACTTC.

This clonotype has ten or more counts. The gene calls are TRBV12-5 and TRBJ1-1; D ambiguous. The CDR3 extends over 12 amino acids. V dropped 5 bases and J dropped 0 bases, with 4 bases sitting between them. Per germline, CDR1 LGHNT and CDR2 FRNRAP. CDR3 nucleotide sequence: TGTGCTAGTGGTATAATGAACACTGAAGCTTTCTTT. Amino acids: CASGIMNTEAFF.

This clonotype has only a few counts. This rearrangement joins TRBV7-8 to TRBJ2-6; D is ambiguous. Germline CDR1 and CDR2: SGHVS and FQNEAQ. Trimming shortened V by 5 bases and J by 0 bases, and 8 bases separated the two germline ends. The CDR3 is made up of 15 amino acids. DNA of the CDR3: TGTGCCAGCAGCACCAGGTTCTCTGGGGCCAACGTCCTGACTTTC. Its protein is CASSTRFSGANVLTF.

This clonotype turned up a few times. This chain uses TRBV12-3 or TRBV12-4 with TRBJ1-1; no reliable D call. Trimming stripped 5 bases from V and 1 base from J, with 14 bases between. The CDR3 spans 15 residues. The CDR3 DNA is TGTGCCAGCAGTGAAGCAGTACGACCGAACACTGAAGCTTTCTTT. It translates to CASSEAVRPNTEAFF.

This clonotype is a singleton in its sample. The chain uses TRBV7-2 and TRBJ1-2, with D possibly TRBD1 on 6 matching bases. Germline V gene sequence: CDR1 SGHTA, CDR2 FQGNSA. Trimming pared 4 bases from V and 2 bases from J, leaving 14 bases between. This CDR3 has 15 residues. This CDR3 is CASSSYRDENYGYTF. The CDR3 DNA reads as TGTGCCAGCAGCTCCTACAGGGATGAAAACTATGGCTACACCTTC.

The sample holds a few counts of this clonotype. The chain uses TRBV6-5 and TRBJ1-2, with unresolved D. V was cut by 11 bases and J by 4 bases, with 17 bases left in between. Germline CDR1 and CDR2: MNHEY and SVGAGI. The CDR3 runs to 13 residues. CDR3 nucleotides: TGTGCCGCCAAGCAGGCCTCTGCCTATGGCTACACCTTC. Amino acid sequence: CAAKQASAYGYTF.

This clonotype was seen a few times. The junction departs from germline at one end; a sequencing error may be responsible. The chain carries TRBV10-3 and TRBJ1-2, with D tentatively TRBD1 (5 bases). Germline assignment: CDR1 ENHRY and CDR2 SYGVKD. CDR3 length equals 17 residues. The chain's CDR3 is CASSFWGGADGNYGYTF. The CDR3 DNA follows: TGTGCCAGCAGTTTTTGGGGAGGGGCAGACGGGAACTATGGCTACACCTTC.

This clonotype was picked up many times. This CDR3 is CASSSGGGAYEQYF. The CDR3 DNA reads TGTGCCAGTAGTAGCGGCGGGGGGGCCTACGAGCAGTACTTC. The genes are TRBV19 and TRBJ2-7; 9 bases line up with TRBD2. Looked up from germline, CDR1 is LNHDA and CDR2 is SQIVND (reference sequence). The CDR3 is 14 amino acids. V lost 4 bases to trimming and J lost 2 bases; unmatched junction nucleotides: 3. Full variable domain (rest looked up from reference TRBV19 and TRBJ2-7): DGGITQSPKYLFRKEGQNVTLSCEQNLNHDAMYWYRQDPGQGLRLIYYSQIVNDFQKGDIAEGYSVSREKKESFPLTVTSAQKNPTAFYLCASSSGGGAYEQYFGPGTRLTVT.

The rearrangement uses TRBV5-1 and TRBJ2-7; TRBD1 matches at 10 bases. Germline assignment: CDR1 SGHRS and CDR2 YFSETQ. The CDR3 spans 17 residues. J was trimmed by 4 bases and V by 1 base; bases with no gene match: 11. In nucleotides, the CDR3 is TGCGCCAGCAGCTTGTTTTTCCGGACAGGGGGGGCATACGAGCAGTACTTC. Its protein product is CASSLFFRTGGAYEQYF. Combining the CDR3 with reference TRBV5-1 and TRBJ2-7 gives the whole variable domain KAGVTQTPRYLIKTRGQQVTLSCSPISGHRSVSWYQQTPGQGLQFLFEYFSETQRNKGNFPGRFSGRQFSNSRSEMNVSTLELGDSALYLCASSLFFRTGGAYEQYFGPGTRLTVT.

This clonotype has ten or more counts. The chain links TRBV20-1 to TRBJ1-1; the match to TRBD1 covers 9 bases. This CDR3 is built from 14 residues. J was trimmed by 0 bases and V by 5 bases; bases with no gene match: 4. Germline V gene lookup returns CDR1 DFQATT and CDR2 SNEGSKA (reference sequence). In DNA form, the CDR3 reads TGCAGTGCTCCGGGGACAGGGTTGAACACTGAAGCTTTCTTT. This sequence encodes CSAPGTGLNTEAFF.